Each of the 12 T cell receptor beta chains below was sequenced from the same sample in a study of post-analysis software for immune sequencing data (dated by TCRdb to the mid-2010s). General conclusions and limits of the study: Roughly 5 TRBV segments, including TRBV5-6, TRBV5-1 and TRBV20-1, were significantly more frequent in patients than controls.

Antigen specificity for these receptors is unknown. Libraries were prepared through PCR. Sequenced on an Illumina HiSeq 2500. Unique molecular identifiers were incorporated into TCR beta cDNA libraries to reduce PCR and sequencing biases. TCRdb ran its own pipeline on the public reads, namely fastp trimming at Q25 and MiXCR clone calling, and kept in-frame beta chains. CDR3 protein duplicates are merged, each entry listing the most common genes and DNA. For this sample there are about 820,000 distinct CDR3 sequences; about 57% appear just once. The biggest ten clones account for 4.6% of the sample. The sequenced sample consisted of blood. The origin of the receptors is a girl aged 5 to 17 with multiple sclerosis.

The table lists this clonotype with a few counts. CDR3 sequence: CASSLEQRGYTF. DNA of the CDR3: TGTGCCAGCAGTTTGGAGCAGAGGGGCTACACCTTC. The chain joins TRBV12-3 or TRBV12-4 to TRBJ1-2; D is ambiguous. The CDR3 covers 12 residues. Trimming removed 3 bases from V and 8 bases from J, with 10 bases in between.

The rearrangement links TRBV29-1 to TRBJ2-2, with D possibly matching TRBD1 (6 bases). CDR1 and CDR2 (germline): SQVTM, ANQGSEA. V was shortened by 7 bases and J by 2 bases, with 11 bases between the two germline ends. The CDR3 length is 13 residues. The CDR3 loop reads CSDQGPNTGELFF. The CDR3 nucleotides read TGCAGCGATCAGGGGCCCAACACCGGGGAGCTGTTTTTT.

This chain connects TRBV20-1 to TRBJ2-1; TRBD2 aligns across 11 bases. Per germline, CDR1 DFQATT and CDR2 SNEGSKA (reference sequence). The CDR3 is 17 residues long. Germline trimming cut 5 bases from V and 6 bases from J; bases unmatched to any gene: 15. CDR3 in DNA: TGCAGTGCTCCCGGGCGGATAGCGGGGGGGCCTAGCAATGAGCAGTTCTTC. This codes for CSAPGRIAGGPSNEQFF.

The chain has TRBV12-3 or TRBV12-4 and TRBJ2-3; D not resolved. The CDR3 contains 13 residues. Trimming pared 7 bases from V and 15 bases from J, leaving 23 bases between. This CDR3 is CASTRVGTDMQYF. The DNA of the CDR3 is TGTGCCAGCACCCGAGTGGGCACAGATATGCAATATTTT.

V and J are TRBV4-2 and TRBJ2-5; D is perhaps TRBD2 (7 bases). Germline-derived CDR1 and CDR2 are LGHNA and YNFKEQ. V lost 1 base and J lost 5, with 17 bases in between. The CDR3 is made up of 16 amino acids. The CDR3 here is CASSQAQAGDYETQYF. CDR3 nucleotides: TGTGCCAGCAGCCAAGCCCAAGCAGGGGACTATGAGACCCAGTACTTC.

This clonotype appeared a few times. This chain uses TRBV29-1 with TRBJ2-3; no clear D gene. CDR1 SQVTM and CDR2 ANQGSEA come from the germline V gene. Trimming left V 6 bases short and J 6 bases short, with 16 bases between. The CDR3 spans 13 residues. As DNA, the CDR3 is TGCAGCGTCCTTTTCAGACTTGGGGATACGCAGTATTTT. Its translation is CSVLFRLGDTQYF.

This clonotype came up once. This sequence joins TRBV2 and TRBJ1-1; TRBD1 might be the D (6 bases). The V end lost 6 bases, the J end lost 7 bases, and 15 bases lay between the germline ends. Germline CDR1 and CDR2: SNHLY and FYNNEI. This CDR3 contains 13 residues. The CDR3 DNA reads TGTGCCAGCAGCCGGGACATAGCGTATGAAGCTTTCTTT. Translated, it gives CASSRDIAYEAFF.

V is TRBV12-3 or TRBV12-4 and J is TRBJ2-1; 8 bases map to TRBD1. CDR3 length equals 12 residues. Trimming removed 9 bases from V and 6 bases from J; junction bases left unmatched: 4. DNA of the CDR3: TGTGCCAGTATAGACAGGGGCAATGAGCAGTTCTTC. Translating gives CASIDRGNEQFF.

This clonotype occurred a few times. The chain combines TRBV15 with TRBJ2-1, with D tentatively TRBD1 (5 bases). V shed 9 bases and J shed 2 bases, with 14 bases lying between them. The V gene's germline CDR1 is LNHNV and CDR2 YYDKDF (reference sequence). The CDR3 totals 14 residues. CDR3 nucleotide sequence: TGTGCCACTCGGAAGGGGCCAACCTACAATGAGCAGTTCTTC. Its protein is CATRKGPTYNEQFF.

V usage is TRBV5-1 and J usage is TRBJ2-1, with D uncertain. CDR3 length: 14 amino acids. V dropped 1 base and J dropped 6 bases, with 11 bases sitting between them. CDR1 SGHRS and CDR2 YFSETQ come from the germline V gene. The CDR3 bases are TGCGCCAGCAGCTTGAAGGGTTCAGGCAATGAGCAGTTCTTC. This gives the protein CASSLKGSGNEQFF. Using reference TRBV5-1 and TRBJ2-1 for the parts outside the CDR3, the full variable domain is KAGVTQTPRYLIKTRGQQVTLSCSPISGHRSVSWYQQTPGQGLQFLFEYFSETQRNKGNFPGRFSGRQFSNSRSEMNVSTLELGDSALYLCASSLKGSGNEQFFGPGTRLTVL.

This chain links TRBV7-9 with TRBJ2-1, with 7 bases identical to TRBD1. Germline assignment: CDR1 SEHNR and CDR2 FQNEAQ (reference sequence). The J segment lost 8 bases and the V segment lost 4 bases, leaving 8 bases of the junction unmatched. This CDR3 contains 14 residues. CDR3: CASSSLTGTDEQFF. CDR3 DNA sequence: TGTGCCAGCAGCTCCCTGACAGGGACGGATGAGCAGTTCTTC.

Concerning this clonotype: At one end, the junction sequence differs from germline, possibly due to a read error. The V and J genes are TRBV12-5 and TRBJ1-2; TRBD1 matches 8 bases. The germline V gene has CDR1 LGHNT and CDR2 FRNRAP. The CDR3 has 14 residues. The CDR3 reads CASGSLTGDYGYTF. The CDR3 DNA reads as TGTGCTAGTGGTTCCTTGACAGGGGACTATGGATACACCTTC.